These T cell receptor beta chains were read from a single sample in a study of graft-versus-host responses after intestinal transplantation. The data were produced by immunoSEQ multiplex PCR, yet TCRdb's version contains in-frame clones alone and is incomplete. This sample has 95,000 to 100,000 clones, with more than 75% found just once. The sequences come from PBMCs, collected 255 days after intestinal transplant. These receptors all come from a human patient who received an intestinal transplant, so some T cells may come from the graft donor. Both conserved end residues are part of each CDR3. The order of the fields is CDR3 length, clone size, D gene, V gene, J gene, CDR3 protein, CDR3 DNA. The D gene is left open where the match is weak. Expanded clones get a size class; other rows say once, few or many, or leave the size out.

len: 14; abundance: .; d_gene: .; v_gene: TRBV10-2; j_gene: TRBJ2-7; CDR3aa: CASSGALKSYEQYF; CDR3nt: TGCGCCAGCAGTGGTGCACTCAAATCCTACGAGCAGTACTTC
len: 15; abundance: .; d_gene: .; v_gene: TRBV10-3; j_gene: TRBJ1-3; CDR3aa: CAAMDMGLSGNTIYF; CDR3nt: TGTGCCGCCATGGACATGGGATTATCCGGAAACACCATATATTTT
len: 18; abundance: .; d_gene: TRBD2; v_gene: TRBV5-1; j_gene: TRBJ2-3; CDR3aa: CASSLLAGGPLSTDTQYF; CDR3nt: TGCGCCAGCAGCTTACTAGCGGGAGGGCCTCTGAGCACAGATACGCAGTATTTT
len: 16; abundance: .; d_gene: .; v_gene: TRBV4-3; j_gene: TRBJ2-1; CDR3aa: CASSPGGGRTSSEQFF; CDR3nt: TGCGCCAGCAGCCCCGGCGGGGGCCGCACCTCCAGCGAGCAGTTCTTC
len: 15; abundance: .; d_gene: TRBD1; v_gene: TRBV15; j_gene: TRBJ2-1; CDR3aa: CATSIEGQGNNEQFF; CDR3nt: TGTGCCACCAGCATAGAAGGACAGGGTAACAATGAGCAGTTCTTC
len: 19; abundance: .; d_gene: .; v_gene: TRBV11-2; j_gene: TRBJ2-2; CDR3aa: CASSSTWVGVAGQGGELFF; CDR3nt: TGTGCCAGCAGCTCCACTTGGGTGGGGGTAGCAGGGCAGGGCGGGGAGCTGTTTTTT
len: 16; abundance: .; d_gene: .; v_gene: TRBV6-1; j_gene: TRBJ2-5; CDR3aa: CASSEGVIYNRETQYF; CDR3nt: TGTGCCAGCAGTGAAGGTGTGATATACAATCGAGAGACCCAGTACTTC
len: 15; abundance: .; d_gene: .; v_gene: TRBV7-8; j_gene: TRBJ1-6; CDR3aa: CASSPGTHYNSPLHF; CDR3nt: TGTGCCAGCAGCCCCGGGACTCATTATAATTCACCCCTCCACTTT
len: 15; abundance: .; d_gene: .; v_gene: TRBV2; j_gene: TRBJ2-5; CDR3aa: CASSERAGPQETQYF; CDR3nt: TGTGCCAGCAGTGAACGGGCGGGACCCCAAGAGACCCAGTACTTC
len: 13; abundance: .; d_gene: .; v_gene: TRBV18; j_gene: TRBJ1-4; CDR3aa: CASSPPANEKLFF; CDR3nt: TGTGCCAGCTCACCACCGGCTAATGAAAAACTGTTTTTT
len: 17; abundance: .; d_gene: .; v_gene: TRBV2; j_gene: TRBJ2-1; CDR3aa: CASSEGVGGQSYNEQFF; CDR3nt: TGTGCCAGCAGTGAGGGAGTGGGGGGGCAATCCTACAATGAGCAGTTCTTC
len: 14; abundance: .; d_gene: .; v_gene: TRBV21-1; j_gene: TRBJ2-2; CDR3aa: CASSKRQGRGELFF; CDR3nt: TGTGCCAGCAGCAAACGTCAGGGGCGAGGGGAGCTGTTTTTT
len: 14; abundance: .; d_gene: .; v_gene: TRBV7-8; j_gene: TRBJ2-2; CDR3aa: CASSFVDLTGELFF; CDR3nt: TGTGCCAGCAGCTTCGTGGATCTGACCGGGGAGCTGTTTTTT
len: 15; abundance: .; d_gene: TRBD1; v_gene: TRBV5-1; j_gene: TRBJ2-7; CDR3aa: CASSSPGRGSYEQYF; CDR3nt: TGCGCCAGCAGCTCCCCGGGCAGGGGGTCCTACGAGCAGTACTTC
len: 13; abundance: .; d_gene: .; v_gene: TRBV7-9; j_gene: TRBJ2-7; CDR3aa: CASSHWDLYEQYF; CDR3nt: TGTGCCAGCAGCCACTGGGACCTCTACGAGCAGTACTTC
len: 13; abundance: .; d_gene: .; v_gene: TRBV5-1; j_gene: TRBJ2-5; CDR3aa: CASSGGQMETQYF; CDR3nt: TGCGCCAGCAGCGGAGGACAGATGGAGACCCAGTACTTC
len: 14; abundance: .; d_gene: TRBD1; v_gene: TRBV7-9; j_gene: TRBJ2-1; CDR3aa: CASSLLLGTGEQFF; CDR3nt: TGTGCCAGCAGCTTACTACTAGGGACAGGGGAGCAGTTCTTC
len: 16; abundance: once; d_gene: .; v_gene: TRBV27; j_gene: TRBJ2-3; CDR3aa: CASSQTTRGWADTQYF; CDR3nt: TGTGCCAGCAGTCAAACGACTAGGGGTTGGGCAGATACGCAGTATTTT
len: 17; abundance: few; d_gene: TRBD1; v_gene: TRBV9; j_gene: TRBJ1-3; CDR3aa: CASSVEPGQGGGNTIYF; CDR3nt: TGTGCCAGCAGCGTGGAACCGGGACAGGGGGGTGGAAACACCATATATTTT
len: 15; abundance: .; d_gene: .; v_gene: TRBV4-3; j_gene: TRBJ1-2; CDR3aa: CASSQDMVADYGYTF; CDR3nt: TGCGCCAGCAGCCAAGATATGGTGGCAGACTATGGCTACACCTTC
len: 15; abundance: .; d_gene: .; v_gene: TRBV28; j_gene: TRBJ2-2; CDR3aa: CASSPGRVGAGELFF; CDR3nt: TGTGCCAGCAGCCCGGGCCGAGTCGGCGCCGGGGAGCTGTTTTTT
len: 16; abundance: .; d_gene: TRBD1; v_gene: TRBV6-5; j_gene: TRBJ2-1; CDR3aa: CASSSSPDRVYNEQFF; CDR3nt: TGTGCCAGCAGTTCATCTCCCGACAGGGTCTACAATGAGCAGTTCTTC
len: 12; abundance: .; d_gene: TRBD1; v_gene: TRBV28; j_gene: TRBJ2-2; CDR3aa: CASRRPTGFLFF; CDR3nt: TGTGCCAGCAGACGACCGACAGGGTTCCTGTTTTTT
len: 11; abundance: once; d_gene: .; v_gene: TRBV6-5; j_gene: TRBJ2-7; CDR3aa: CASTADYEQYF; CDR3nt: TGTGCCAGCACAGCAGACTACGAGCAGTACTTC
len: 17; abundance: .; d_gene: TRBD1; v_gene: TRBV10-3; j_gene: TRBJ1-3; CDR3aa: CAVRPPPGQIGGNTIYF; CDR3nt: TGTGCCGTAAGACCTCCTCCGGGACAGATAGGAGGAAACACCATATATTTT
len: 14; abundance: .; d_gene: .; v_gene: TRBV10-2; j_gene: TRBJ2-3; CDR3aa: CARSAGKDTDTQYF; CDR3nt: TGCGCCAGATCCGCGGGGAAGGACACAGATACGCAGTATTTT
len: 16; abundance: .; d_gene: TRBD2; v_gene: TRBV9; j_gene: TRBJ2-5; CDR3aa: CASSVGIAGVGETQYF; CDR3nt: TGTGCCAGCAGCGTAGGGATAGCGGGGGTCGGAGAGACCCAGTACTTC
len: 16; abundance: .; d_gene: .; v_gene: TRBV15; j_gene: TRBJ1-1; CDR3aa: CATSRGGGVKNTEAFF; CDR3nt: TGTGCCACCAGCAGAGGCGGAGGCGTAAAGAACACTGAAGCTTTCTTT
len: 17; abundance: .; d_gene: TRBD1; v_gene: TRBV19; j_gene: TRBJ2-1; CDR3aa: CASSTRTGEISYNEQFF; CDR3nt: TGTGCCAGTAGTACCCGGACAGGGGAAATCTCCTACAATGAGCAGTTCTTC
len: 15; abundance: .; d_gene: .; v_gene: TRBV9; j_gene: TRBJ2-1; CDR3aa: CASSYRASSYNEQFF; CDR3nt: TGTGCCAGCAGCTACCGGGCGAGCTCCTACAATGAGCAGTTCTTC
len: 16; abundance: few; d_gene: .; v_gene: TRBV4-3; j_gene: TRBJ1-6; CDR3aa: CASSQRTELYNSPLHF; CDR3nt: TGCGCCAGCAGCCAGCGGACAGAGCTTTATAATTCACCCCTCCACTTT
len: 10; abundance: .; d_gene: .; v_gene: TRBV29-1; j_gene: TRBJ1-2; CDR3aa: CSVGDQRYTF; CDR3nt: TGCAGCGTGGGGGATCAGCGCTACACCTTC
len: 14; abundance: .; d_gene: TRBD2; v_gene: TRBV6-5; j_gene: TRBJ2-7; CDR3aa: CASSRSGGTYEQYF; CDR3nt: TGTGCCAGCAGCCGTAGCGGGGGGACCTACGAGCAGTACTTC
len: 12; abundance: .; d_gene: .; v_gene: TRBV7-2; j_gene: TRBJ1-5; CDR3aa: CASSPGNQPQHF; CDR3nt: TGTGCCAGCAGCCCGGGCAATCAGCCCCAGCATTTT